Described below is a single TCR beta chain sequence and its context. The data stem from a study of OX40 agonist ivuxolimab in advanced cancers. Peripheral blood came from all dose cohorts at three timepoints. The CDR3 consists of 13 residues. V dropped 1 base and J dropped 7 bases, with 12 bases sitting between them. Germline CDR1 SGHKS, CDR2 YYEKEE (reference sequence). Clones were sequenced by immunoSEQ multiplex PCR, and TCRdb holds only the in-frame ones, with some missing. The sample lists 78,000 or so clones; roughly nine tenths were seen once. V is TRBV5-5 and J is TRBJ2-7, with D maybe TRBD2 (5 bases). The sample consisted of CD4+ or CD8+ T cells sorted from blood, taken in a trial of the OX40 agonist ivuxolimab. This receptor was identified in an adult with an advanced solid tumor such as melanoma, head and neck, liver or kidney cancer. CDR3 coding DNA: TGTGCCAGCAGCTTGTCGGGGTCGGTGGAGCAGTACTTC. Translated, it gives CASSLSGSVEQYF.